The text below deals with one TCR beta chain. The target of this receptor is not known. No base quality values were provided; no much bigger clone lies one nucleotide off. The immunoSEQ assay, a bias-controlled multiplex PCR with V- and J-specific primers, was used to amplify TCR beta CDR3 regions from genomic DNA. A proprietary barcode and Illumina adapter sequences were added to the CDR3 amplicons in a second PCR step. CDR3 libraries were sequenced on an Illumina MiSeq instrument. The authors' analysis ran thus. Export and quality control were done with immunoSEQ Analyzer 3.0, while downstream analyses used R Bioconductor and Immunarch. Only productive rearrangements within the normalized downsampled data set were used in the calculation of repertoire metrics. Pathologically expanded clonotypes were defined as those larger than 5 templates in the normalized cohort. Repertoire diversity was measured with the Inverse Simpson Index. To capture all clonotypes, CMV-specificity analyses were performed on the non-normalized data set. This immuneACCESS table, as held by TCRdb, lists in-frame sequences with V and J called but not all clones. Of the missing ones, under half trace to an unresolved V gene in checked studies; the others have no known cause. V and J calls and clone size are those listed in that table; D and trimming were worked out from the DNA. The table for this sample lists thousands of clones; approximately 79% of them were counted only once. The ten most abundant clones make up about 30% of the sample.

This sample was included in a study of T cell clonotyping in hematopoietic cell transplantation (dated by TCRdb to about 2021). Regarding the research as a whole: Recipient samples taken before transplant were collected after cytoreduction. The study collected 130 to 150 blood samples from 35 to 40 consecutive transplant recipients and their related donors. Patient recruitment ran from late 2015 to early 2017, and follow-up continued until late 2020 or death.

Beyond this particular receptor, the publication reports: After transplant, TCR diversity in recipients dropped, and pathologically expanded clonotypes climbed progressively between day 30 and day 180. Only a small fraction of recipient repertoires overlapped donor repertoires, with over 95% appearing de novo at the given depth. Broader posttransplant TCR repertoire diversity was predicted by donor and pretransplant recipient Inverse Simpson Index values. The sample size was limited, and CD4 and CD8 repertoire contributions could not be separated because cells were not sorted.

The time point label on this specimen signifies: recipient sample about 28 days before transplant, after cytoreduction. Blood samples were obtained from recipients approximately 28 days before transplant and at days 30, 100 and 180 after transplant. Nuclei Lysis Solution was used to extract genomic DNA from fresh or cryopreserved unfractionated peripheral blood mononuclear cells. This clonotype was obtained from a man aged 60-69 years with acute myeloid leukemia. Some clones in this sample may be carry-over from other donors' samples. The specimen was peripheral blood mononuclear cells, collected before stem cell transplant.

The CDR3 region has the sequence CASSKAGRQGTDTQYF. The sequenced DNA: TGTGCCAGCAGCAAGGCAGGCAGGCAGGGGACAGATACGCAGTATTTT. Rearrangement joined TRBV21-1 to TRBJ2-3; the D call in the table, TRBD1, was not verified against the DNA. TRBV21-1 is reported as a pseudogene. Its CDR3 holds 16 amino acids, cysteine through phenylalanine. Of all the DNA, just the CDR3 is kept, 48 bases in frame from base 1.